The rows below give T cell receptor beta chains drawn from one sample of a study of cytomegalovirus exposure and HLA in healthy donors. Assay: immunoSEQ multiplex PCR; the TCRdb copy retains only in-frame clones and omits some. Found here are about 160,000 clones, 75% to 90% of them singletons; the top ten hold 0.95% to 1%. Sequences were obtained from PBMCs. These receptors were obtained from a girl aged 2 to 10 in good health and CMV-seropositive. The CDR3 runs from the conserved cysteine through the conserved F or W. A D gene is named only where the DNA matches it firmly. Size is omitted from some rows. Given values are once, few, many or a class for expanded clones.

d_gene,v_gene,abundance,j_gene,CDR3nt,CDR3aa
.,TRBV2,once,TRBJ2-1,TGTGCCTGTAACGCCAGGGGTCTCTACAATGAGCAGTTCTTC,CACNARGLYNEQFF
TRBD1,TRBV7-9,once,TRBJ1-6,TGTGCCAGCAGCTCACCTGACAGGGGTGACTCACCCCTCCACTTT,CASSSPDRGDSPLHF
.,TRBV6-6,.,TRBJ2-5,TGTGCCAGCAGTTTAGGGGGGGGACAAGAGACCCAGTACTTC,CASSLGGGQETQYF
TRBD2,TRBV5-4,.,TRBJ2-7,TGTGCCAGCAGCTTACTAGCGGGGGTCGGCGAGCAGTACTTC,CASSLLAGVGEQYF
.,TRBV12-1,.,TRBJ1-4,TGTGCCAGCAGCTCACAACAGTCTAATGAAAAACTGTTTTTT,CASSSQQSNEKLFF
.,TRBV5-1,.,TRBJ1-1,TGCGCCAGCAGCCCCGGGGGGAACACTGAAGCTTTCTTT,CASSPGGNTEAFF
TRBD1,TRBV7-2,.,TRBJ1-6,TGTGCCAGCAGCAGACAGGGGCCGGTGACGCGTTCACCCCTCCACTTT,CASSRQGPVTRSPLHF
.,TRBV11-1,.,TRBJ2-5,TGTGTTCAGGGGTGGTCCAAAGAGACCCAGTACTTC,CVQGWSKETQYF
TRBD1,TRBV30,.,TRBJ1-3,TGTGCCTGGAATCCGGGACAGGCAGGAAACACCATATATTTT,CAWNPGQAGNTIYF
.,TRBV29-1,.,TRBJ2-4,TGCAGCGTTGAAATACTAGCCGAGTTAGCCAAAAACATTCAGTACTTC,CSVEILAELAKNIQYF
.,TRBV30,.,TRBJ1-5,TGTGCCTGGAGTCTACAGGATAATCAGCCCCAGCATTTT,CAWSLQDNQPQHF
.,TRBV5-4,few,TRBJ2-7,TGTGCCAGCAGCCTCTTCCCCTCACTAGCAGGGTCCCACGAGCAGTACTTC,CASSLFPSLAGSHEQYF
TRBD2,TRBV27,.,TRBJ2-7,TGTGCCAGCAGTCCATCACCGGGACTAGTGAGGGGCGAGCAGTACTTC,CASSPSPGLVRGEQYF
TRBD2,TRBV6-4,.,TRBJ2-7,TGTGCCAGCAGTGACTACGACTTAGTAGCGGGATGCCCCGTCTCCTACGAGCAGTACTTC,CASSDYDLVAGCPVSYEQYF
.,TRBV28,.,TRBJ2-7,TGTGCCAGCAGTTTACGCGGGTTAATTCTAATCTACGAGCAGTACTTC,CASSLRGLILIYEQYF
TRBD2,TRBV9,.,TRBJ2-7,TGTGCCAGCAGCGTAGCCCCGTTCCCTGGCGGGAGCTACGAGCAGTACTTC,CASSVAPFPGGSYEQYF
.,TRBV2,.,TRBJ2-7,TGTGCCAGCAGTGAACTAGCGACCTACGAGCAGTACTTC,CASSELATYEQYF
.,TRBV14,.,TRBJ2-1,TGTGCCAGCAGCCTCGGGGTCTACAATGAGCAGTTCTTC,CASSLGVYNEQFF
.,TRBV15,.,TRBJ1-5,TGTGCCACCAGCAGAGGACGGGGGCAGCCCCAGCATTTT,CATSRGRGQPQHF
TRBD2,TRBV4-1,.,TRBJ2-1,TGCGCCAGCAGCGGACTAGCTACCTACAATGAGCAGTTCTTC,CASSGLATYNEQFF
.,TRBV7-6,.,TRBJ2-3,TGTGCCAGCAGCCTAGACAGCTCTAGCACAGATACGCAGTATTTT,CASSLDSSSTDTQYF
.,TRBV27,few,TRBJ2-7,TGTGCCAGCAGTCCCATAACAGGGACCTACGAGCAGTACTTC,CASSPITGTYEQYF
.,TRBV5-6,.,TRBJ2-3,TGTGCCAGCAGCTTGGACCGCGGGATTATTTCAGATACGCAGTATTTT,CASSLDRGIISDTQYF
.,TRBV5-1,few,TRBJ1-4,TGCGCCAGCAGCCGGTCGGGGATAAATGAAAAACTGTTTTTT,CASSRSGINEKLFF
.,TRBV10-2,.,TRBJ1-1,TGCGCCAGCCGGGTTGACTGGTCCAAGACTGAGGCTTTCTTT,CASRVDWSKTEAFF
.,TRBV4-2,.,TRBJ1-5,TGTGCCAGCAGCCAAGCTCCCGACCGGGATCAGCCCCAGCATTTT,CASSQAPDRDQPQHF
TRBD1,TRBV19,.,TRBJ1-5,TGTGCCAGTAGTCACCAGGGGGTTCAGCCCCAGCATTTT,CASSHQGVQPQHF
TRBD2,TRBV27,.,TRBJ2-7,TGTGCCAGCAGTTTATCCGTCGGGAGGAGACCGTCCTACGAGCAGTACTTC,CASSLSVGRRPSYEQYF
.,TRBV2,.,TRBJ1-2,TGTGCCAGCAGTGAAGCGAAAGGGGTTCCTAACTATGGCTACACCTTC,CASSEAKGVPNYGYTF
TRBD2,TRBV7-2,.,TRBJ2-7,TGTGCCAGCAGCCTGACTAGCGGCCCCGCTCTAGGGTACGAGCAGTACTTC,CASSLTSGPALGYEQYF
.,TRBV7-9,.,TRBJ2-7,TGTGCCAGCAGCCCCAAGCAGGGGTTTACCTACGAGCAGTACTTC,CASSPKQGFTYEQYF
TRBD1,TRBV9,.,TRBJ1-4,TGTGCCAGCAGCACCCAGGGGGCGCGGGGTGAAAAACTGTTTTTT,CASSTQGARGEKLFF
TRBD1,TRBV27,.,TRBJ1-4,TGTGCCAGCGGTCAGACAGGGGGCAATACTAATGAAAAACTGTTTTTT,CASGQTGGNTNEKLFF
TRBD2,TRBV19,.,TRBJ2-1,TGTGCCAGTAGTTCAGGACTAGCGGTCTACAATGAGCAGTTCTTC,CASSSGLAVYNEQFF
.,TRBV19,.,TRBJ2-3,TGTGCCAGTAGTTCGTTGTCCCCTGGGGGGACAGATACGCAGTATTTT,CASSSLSPGGTDTQYF
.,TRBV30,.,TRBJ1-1,TGTGCCTGGACCTTACAGGGGAACACTGAAGCTTTCTTT,CAWTLQGNTEAFF
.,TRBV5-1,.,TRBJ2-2,TGCGCCAGCAGCTTGCGGAGCACCGGGGAGCTGTTTTTT,CASSLRSTGELFF
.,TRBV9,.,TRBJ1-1,TGTGCCAGCAGCGGAGGGGAGGGCACTGAAGCTTTCTTT,CASSGGEGTEAFF
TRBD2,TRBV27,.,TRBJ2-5,TGTGCCAGCAGTTTACACGGGAGGGGAAGAGAGACCCAGTACTTC,CASSLHGRGRETQYF
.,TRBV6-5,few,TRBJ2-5,TGTGCCAGCACCGCGTTGGAGACCCAGTACTTC,CASTALETQYF
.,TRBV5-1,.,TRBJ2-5,TGCGCCAGCAGCTTGGGGGGAGGTGAAACCCAGTACTTC,CASSLGGGETQYF
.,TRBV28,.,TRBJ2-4,TGTGCCAGCAGTTTGGAGGACGTGAACATTCAGTACTTC,CASSLEDVNIQYF
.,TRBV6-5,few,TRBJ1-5,TGTGCCAGCAGCGCTACAGGGAGCGCTCAGCCCCAGCATTTT,CASSATGSAQPQHF
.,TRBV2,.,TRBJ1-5,TGTGCCAGTTCCCGGGACACCTATAGCAATCAGCCCCAGCATTTT,CASSRDTYSNQPQHF
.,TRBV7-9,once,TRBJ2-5,TGTGCCAGCAGCTTACGTATTAAGGACAGTAAACAAGAGACCCAGTACTTC,CASSLRIKDSKQETQYF
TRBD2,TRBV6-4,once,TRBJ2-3,TGTGCCAGCAGTGCGACTAGCGGGAGCCCCACAGATACGCAGTATTTT,CASSATSGSPTDTQYF
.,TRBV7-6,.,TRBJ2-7,TGTGCCAGCAGCTTTGGTGGAGGACCTCCCTACGAGCAGTACTTC,CASSFGGGPPYEQYF